Presented here are 21 T cell receptor beta chains from one specimen sequenced in a study of radiotherapy plus CTLA-4 blockade in lung cancer. Only in-frame clones appear in the TCRdb table, and some are missing; sequencing was by immunoSEQ multiplex PCR. The sample records approximately 52,000 clones, 79% being singletons. The sample in question was peripheral blood, obtained from a patient treated with radiotherapy plus ipilimumab. The receptors come from a human donor with non-small cell lung cancer who had a complete response to radiotherapy plus ipilimumab.

The J gene is TRBJ2-3, the V gene TRBV4-1; maybe TRBD2 (7 bases). The CDR3 covers 18 residues. Trimming removed 0 bases from V and 0 bases from J, with 16 bases in between. Germline CDR1 MGHRA, CDR2 YSYEKL. DNA for the CDR3: TGCGCCAGCAGCCAAGATAGTCGGGGGGCCGGTAGCACAGATACGCAGTATTTT. Its protein product is CASSQDSRGAGSTDTQYF.

V and J are TRBV29-1 and TRBJ1-1, with a possible D match to TRBD1 (6 bases). V was cut by 7 bases and J by 0 bases, with 12 bases left in between. The CDR3 has 13 amino acids. The germline gives CDR1 SQVTM, CDR2 ANQGSEA. The CDR3 spells CSGSGHLNTEAFF. The CDR3, as DNA: TGCAGCGGGTCGGGACACTTGAACACTGAAGCTTTCTTT. The full variable domain, in which reference TRBV29-1 and TRBJ1-1 provide the parts outside the CDR3, is SAVISQKPSRDICQRGTSLTIQCQVDSQVTMMFWYRQQPGQSLTLIATANQGSEATYESGFVIDKFPISRPNLTFSTLTVSNMSPEDSSIYLCSGSGHLNTEAFFGQGTRLTVV.

In this sample, this clone turned up a few times. The chain combines TRBV10-3 with TRBJ1-1; no definite D call. CDR3 length: 12 residues. In germline, CDR1 is ENHRY, CDR2 SYGVKD. V was cut by 5 bases and J by 1 base, with 5 bases left in between. The CDR3 here is CAISRGNTEAFF. The CDR3 DNA sequence: TGTGCCATCAGTCGGGGGAACACTGAAGCTTTCTTT.

This chain uses TRBV7-2 with TRBJ2-7, with D perhaps matching TRBD2 (6 bases). V was clipped by 0 bases and J by 12 bases, with 15 bases between them. CDR3 length equals 13 residues. Germline assignment: CDR1 SGHTA and CDR2 FQGNSA. DNA of the CDR3: TGTGCCAGCAGCTTAGCGGGGAGGCCGGATCGGTACTTC. Protein sequence: CASSLAGRPDRYF.

This chain uses TRBV5-1 with TRBJ1-5, with 12 nucleotides matching TRBD1. J was trimmed by 5 bases and V by 1 base; bases with no gene match: 4. Germline V gene data show CDR1 as SGHRS and CDR2 as YFSETQ. CDR3 length equals 16 residues. CDR3 protein: CASSLSGTGGDQPQHF. The CDR3 DNA follows: TGCGCCAGCAGCTTGTCCGGGACAGGGGGCGATCAGCCCCAGCATTTT.

The genes are TRBV18 and TRBJ1-1; no clear D gene. V was clipped by 2 bases and J by 1 base, with 14 bases between them. The CDR3 length is 16 residues. Germline lookup yields CDR1 KGHSH and CDR2 LQKENI. CDR3 region: CASSPEIQKPNTEAFF. The CDR3 DNA follows: TGTGCCAGCTCACCAGAAATACAGAAACCGAACACTGAAGCTTTCTTT.

The sample holds one count of this clone. The gene calls are TRBV2 and TRBJ2-2; no clear D. CDR1 is SNHLY and CDR2 is FYNNEI in the germline V gene. Trimming took 4 bases from V and 3 from J, leaving 9 bases between them. The length of the CDR3 is 14 residues. DNA of the CDR3: TGTGCCAGCAGTGGGCCTCCCGACACCGGGGAGCTGTTTTTT. This codes for CASSGPPDTGELFF.

This clone was recorded once. J is TRBJ2-2 and V is TRBV7-2; D may be TRBD1 (6 bases). Trimming left V 7 bases short and J 0 bases short, with 24 bases between. Looked up from germline, CDR1 is SGHTA and CDR2 is FQGNSA. The CDR3 extends over 19 amino acids. This chain's CDR3 is CASTPWVGLGASNTGELFF. CDR3 bases: TGTGCCAGCACCCCTTGGGTCGGATTGGGGGCTTCGAACACCGGGGAGCTGTTTTTT.

The chain links TRBV19 to TRBJ2-7, with D possibly TRBD2 on 6 matching bases. Germline CDR1 and CDR2: LNHDA and SQIVND (reference sequence). V was trimmed by 7 bases and J by 4 bases, leaving 20 bases between them. The CDR3 totals 15 residues. The CDR3 sequence: CASIKSRDLGYEQYF. The CDR3 DNA sequence: TGTGCCAGTATTAAATCCCGGGACTTGGGATACGAGCAGTACTTC.

The chain is built from TRBV29-1 and TRBJ2-3; 11 nucleotides agree with TRBD2. V lost 5 bases and J lost 9; bases outside the gene matches: 7. There are 13 residues in the CDR3. The germline V gene has CDR1 SQVTM and CDR2 ANQGSEA. The CDR3 bases are TGCAGCGTTCATAGCGGGGGGGCGATCACGCAGTATTTT. The encoded protein is CSVHSGGAITQYF.

The chain has TRBV30 and TRBJ1-5; a weak D match, TRBD1 (5 bases). CDR1 and CDR2 from the germline V gene are GTSNPN and SVGIG (reference sequence). V was trimmed by 4 bases and J by 2 bases, leaving 15 bases between them. This CDR3 comprises 15 residues. This CDR3 is CAWTQVGGGNQPQHF. In nucleotides, the CDR3 is TGTGCCTGGACCCAAGTTGGAGGGGGCAATCAGCCCCAGCATTTT.

The rearrangement links TRBV9 to TRBJ2-5; 10 bases match TRBD1. The CDR3 is 15 amino acids. V was clipped by 2 bases and J by 4 bases; unmatched bases: 5. CDR1 is SGDLS, CDR2 YYNGEE, per germline. DNA for the CDR3: TGTGCCAGCAGCGTCCGGACAGGGGGTCTAGAGACCCAGTACTTC. The encoded protein is CASSVRTGGLETQYF.

The chain couples TRBV30 to TRBJ2-2; 9 bases align to TRBD1. CDR1 and CDR2 (germline): GTSNPN, SVGIG (reference sequence). The CDR3 has 16 residues. Unmatched junction bases numbered 7, after V lost 3 bases and J lost 2 bases. The CDR3 nucleotides are TGTGCCTGGAGCCTGGGGACAGGGCTTAACACCGGGGAGCTGTTTTTT. It encodes CAWSLGTGLNTGELFF.

This chain uses TRBV18 with TRBJ2-5, with D unclear. The germline V gene has CDR1 KGHSH and CDR2 LQKENI. With 0 bases removed from V and 3 bases from J, the gap between germline ends came to 14 bases. The CDR3 has 16 residues. CDR3 loop: CASSPPVVYSKETQYF. The CDR3 DNA is TGTGCCAGCTCACCACCGGTGGTTTACAGCAAAGAGACCCAGTACTTC.

The chain joins TRBV9 to TRBJ2-2; TRBD2 agrees at 14 bases. V dropped 4 bases and J dropped 3; count of bases not matched to a gene: 14. The V gene's germline CDR1 is SGDLS and CDR2 YYNGEE. This CDR3 has 20 residues. The CDR3 DNA is TGTGCCAGCAGCCCCAGGGGGGCGGCGGGACTAGCGGGGGACACCGGGGAGCTGTTTTTT. It is translated as CASSPRGAAGLAGDTGELFF.

The rearrangement joins TRBV15 to TRBJ1-5; 7 nucleotides match TRBD1. The CDR3 sequence is 14 residues long. J was trimmed by 7 bases and V by 5 bases; bases with no gene match: 8. CDR1 and CDR2 from the germline V gene are LNHNV and YYDKDF (reference sequence). The CDR3 sequence is CATSADRVNQPQHF. The CDR3 DNA follows: TGTGCCACCAGCGCAGACAGGGTGAACCAGCCCCAGCATTTT.

V is TRBV25-1 and J is TRBJ2-7, with D unclear. Germline V lookup: CDR1 MGHDK, CDR2 SYGVNS. With 4 bases removed from V and 4 bases from J, the gap between germline ends came to 8 bases. The CDR3 loop spans 12 amino acids. CDR3 in amino acids: CASSVERYEQYF. The CDR3 region has the DNA TGTGCCAGCAGTGTAGAGAGATACGAGCAGTACTTC.

This clone was seen only once. This chain's CDR3 is CASSLRTGGDRGSPLHF. The CDR3 DNA is TGTGCCAGCAGCTTACGAACCGGCGGGGATAGAGGGTCACCCCTCCACTTT. The chain links TRBV11-2 to TRBJ1-6; D is unresolved. V was clipped by 2 bases and J by 10 bases, with 21 bases between them. The CDR3 runs to 17 residues. The V gene's germline CDR1 is SGHAT and CDR2 FQNNGV.

The chain links TRBV5-4 to TRBJ2-1; a possible D gene is TRBD2 (5 bases). CDR1 and CDR2 (germline): SGHNT, YYREEE (reference sequence). Trimming removed 4 bases at V and 8 bases at J, with 16 bases between. The CDR3 covers 14 residues. The CDR3 loop is CASSADLAGDEQFF. The CDR3 coding sequence is TGTGCCAGCAGCGCCGACTTGGCCGGGGATGAGCAGTTCTTC.

The chain employs TRBV9 and TRBJ2-3; 8 positions agree with TRBD2. Germline CDR1 reads SGDLS; CDR2 reads YYNGEE. The CDR3 is 16 residues long. With V trimmed by 0 bases and J by 6 bases, 9 bases remained unmatched. CDR3 loop: CASSVGASGYSDTQYF. The CDR3 DNA is TGTGCCAGCAGCGTAGGGGCTAGCGGGTACTCTGATACGCAGTATTTT.

The chain is built from TRBV19 and TRBJ1-2, with 7 bases matching TRBD1. J gave up 5 bases and V 10 bases, and 7 bases lay outside the gene matches. This CDR3 has 12 residues. Germline CDR1 is LNHDA and CDR2 is SQIVND (reference sequence). The CDR3 region has the DNA TGTGCCACCAGCGGACAGGAGTATGGCTACACCTTC. Amino acids: CATSGQEYGYTF.